Sequencing of this T cell receptor beta chain was carried out in a study of cytomegalovirus exposure and HLA in healthy donors (dated 2017 in TCRdb). With regard to the full study: In an earlier analysis of approximately 640 of the donors, 250 to 300 Gb of sequence data and some 120 million unique TCR beta sequences from 180 million or so T cells were reported. Every discovery cohort repertoire had been produced on one sequencing platform. Typing coverage differed by locus: A, B, C, DRB1 and DQB1 were typed in roughly 620-640 donors, DQA1 in 522, DPA1 in approximately 610, and DPB1 in 400 to 480. Class I and class II HLA loci were covered by the typing at four-digit resolution. Roughly five DR-DQ haplotypes were handled as single units for association and clustering, since linkage in the cohort was strong. In the later analysis, no new phenotypic data were used to find candidate immune exposures; instead, reliance was placed on TCR beta sequences and their occurrence across donors. Of the roughly 430 genotyped donors, roughly 85% fell in the genetic ancestry cluster associated with self-reported Caucasian donors. An early release covering more than 500 HLA-typed donors comprised about 290 gigabases of sequencing data and 65 million to 100 million unique TCR sequences. To predict cytomegalovirus infection status, the study brought together high-throughput TCR immunosequencing, statistical association of individual TCRs with disease status, and machine learning. Among 300 to 500 genotyped donors of the cohort, an average of around 240,000 unique TCR beta nucleotide sequences was sequenced per donor, of which 15% to 20% were non-productive. A later genetic analysis used genome-wide SNP genotypes for about three fifths of the roughly 700 donors, treating that subset as a discovery cohort. An earlier analysis of 587 of the donors applied high-throughput TCR beta sequencing to assess whether each TCR beta V gene segment acted as functional or pseudogenic. The study used immunosequencing to profile the T cell repertoires of approximately 690 subjects and linked those repertoires to cytomegalovirus serostatus. The study was designed to test whether signatures of past pathogen exposure could be identified by cataloging public T cell receptors. A separate validation cohort of more than 100 different subjects was used in addition to the roughly 620-subject first cohort. In a later analysis, previously published TCR beta repertoires from more than 500 donors were re-analyzed and high-resolution HLA genotyping was added so that TCR occurrence patterns could be studied. Donor age, sex, ethnicity and CMV serostatus were compiled alongside the repertoire data. Study-wide conclusions, independent of this receptor: A later analysis found that most CMV-associated TCR beta chains appeared HLA-restricted, with HLA associations seemingly driven largely by CMV exposure. In a later genetic analysis, a missense DCLRE1C variant was associated with V-gene and J-gene trimming of TCR beta chains, and the association was replicated in an independent cohort. The earlier analysis of around 600 of the donors excluded about 16 rarely observed V segments, including chromosome 9 orphons, because counts were too low. Linkage disequilibrium might explain the correlated functional status among segregating V segments, but an unknown experimental factor could not be ruled out. The only immune exposure information available for the cohort was CMV serostatus. A group of highly shared sequence variants was considered likely to be a technical artifact of the sequencing pipeline. In a later genetic analysis, fewer N-insertions in productive TCRs were reported among donors in an Asian-associated ancestry cluster than the approximately 630-donor mean. A later analysis associated approximately 17,000 TCR beta sequences with specific HLA alleles at a false discovery rate of 0.05. According to the authors, the approach could potentially be generalized to other disease states and immunological phenotypes. In vitro tests confirmed that a few of the cytomegalovirus-associated TCR beta chains recognize cytomegalovirus antigens. Assigning TCR associations to individual alleles was difficult when HLA alleles, especially DR and DQ, strongly co-occurred. Most TCR sequences were seen in very few donors, while some public TCRs were found in many individuals. A total of roughly 160 TCR beta chains were listed by the study as associated with cytomegalovirus. In an earlier analysis of about 600 of the donors, most TCR beta V segments appeared in productive rearrangements about 87% or about 30% of the time, broadly matching IMGT annotations. Some IMGT-functional V segments, including TRBV6-2 and TRBV6-3, could not be told apart with the 87-base-pair reads, so those segments were excluded. Because HLA typing was unavailable for some donors at each locus, only the typed subset was used in association tests. In this cohort, only TCR beta chains were sequenced, and detectable features were limited by the absence of alpha or paired-chain data. Roughly uniform sequencing depth across donors was assumed in presence/absence analyses, although this assumption may not hold. The classifier was reported to diagnose cytomegalovirus status with high specificity and sensitivity in both the original and validation cohorts. In a later analysis, HLA-associated TCR beta chains were found to be more clonally expanded and to have lower generation probabilities than equally common non-associated chains. A further reported finding was that TCR beta sequences accurately predicted the HLA-A and HLA-B alleles for most subjects in the first cohort. In a later analysis, TCR association rates were found to vary across HLA loci, with the most associated TCRs seen for DRB1 alleles and the fewest for HLA-C alleles. A later analysis reported that several top co-occurrence clusters appeared linked to parvovirus B19, influenza, CMV and Epstein-Barr virus.

The cohort was made up of 500 to 850 healthy bone marrow donors. Cohort members were all nominally healthy when sampled, although unrecorded immune exposures were likely present. The donor tested CMV seronegative, placing the donor among the approximately 400 seronegative members of the cohort. Every donor gave a peripheral blood sample, and the peripheral blood mononuclear cells from that sample were used for TCR beta sequencing. Genomic DNA extraction from the blood cell samples was performed with the Qiagen DNeasy Blood Extraction Kit. The library was obtained by the immunoSEQ multiplex PCR assay. For the multiplex PCR, a mixture combining 60 forward primers for TCR Vbeta segments and 13 reverse primers for TCR Jbeta segments was used. The CDR3 region of rearranged TCR beta genes was amplified from genomic DNA with a multiplex PCR assay. The Illumina HiSeq System was used to sequence the amplified TCR beta libraries as 87-base-pair reads. The published analysis was carried out like this. A later analysis tallied roughly 78 million unique TCR beta chains across the 600 to 700 repertoires, and about 12 million of those chains were shared by two or more donors. To remove PCR and sequencing errors, raw reads were error-corrected and collapsed into unique sequences using a nearest-neighbor algorithm that merged closely related sequences. CDR3 sequences were aligned to IMGT reference sequences to assign V, D and J gene segments. For a sequence to be retained, at least a six-nucleotide match to both a V gene segment and a J gene segment was required. A rearrangement counted as productive if the CDR3 had no stop codons and remained in frame with V and J, and every other rearrangement counted as non-productive. Following IMGT convention, CDR3 was defined as the stretch from the second conserved V-encoded cysteine up to the conserved J-encoded phenylalanine. The earlier analysis of about 590 of the donors excluded sequences that lacked an unambiguous match to a single V gene segment. In an earlier analysis of several hundred of the donors, V segments were called functional above 56.7% productive rearrangements and were called segregating when the between-donor standard deviation exceeded 5%. A statistical classification framework was developed to diagnose cytomegalovirus status using the catalog of TCR beta chain sequences. In a later analysis, TCR nucleotide sequences were compared against IMGT/GENE-DB human TR gene sequences so that V and J genes could be assigned. The TCRdist pipeline was used in a later analysis to assign CDR3 sequences and most-parsimonious VDJ recombination scenarios. In a later analysis, every TCR beta chain was defined by the combination of its CDR3 amino acid sequence and its V-gene family, and reads without a unique V-gene family were dropped. As a way to deal with suspected cross-contamination and a sequencing artifact, a later analysis dropped roughly 620 nucleotide sequences that were highly shared and had low generation probability. In a later analysis, a clonal expansion index was calculated for each public chain from normalized within-repertoire ranks of inferred template counts. In a later analysis, generation probabilities were computed using a VDJ recombination model fitted to out-of-frame rearrangements, and the results were checked against IGoR. A later analysis scored TCR-TCR, TCR-HLA and TCR-CMV co-occurrence with hypergeometric tests, applying a repertoire-size bias correction to TCR pairs. In a later analysis, false discovery rates were estimated by permuting HLA or CMV assignments 20 times. A later analysis grouped co-occurring TCRs with DBSCAN, adding TCRdist sequence similarity when clustering within HLA-allele-positive subsets. Repertoires with fewer than 30,000 or more than 120,000 public chains, plus five repertoires with anomalous nucleotide sharing, were excluded from co-occurrence clustering. TCRdb carries this immuneACCESS record with in-frame sequences only. Its versions omit some clonotypes, under half of them owing to an unresolved V gene in the studies checked, with the rest unexplained. V and J calls and clone size are copied from that table; D and trimming were computed from the DNA. The sample table records some 130,000 clones; 60% to 80% of these occur just once. The top ten clones comprise around 2% of the sample.

From the germline V gene (reference sequence), CDR1 is MNHNY and CDR2 is SVGAGI. Between the V and J ends, shortened by 4 bases and 0 bases respectively, the junction contains 13 bases. From the cysteine through the phenylalanine, the CDR3 covers 16 amino acids. Only the CDR3 portion is preserved as DNA: 48 bases, with reading frame beginning at the first base. On this clone: It lacks a known antigen. Per-base quality was not reported, and no clone a single base away is much larger than it.

The chain was built from TRBV6-6 and TRBJ1-3; D gene: possibly TRBD1, on 5 matching bases. Sequencing used PBMCs. This TCR came from a young man in good health and CMV-seronegative. In nucleotide form, the sequence is TGTGCCAGCAGTTGGGGCGGGGGGGGCTCTGGAAACACCATATATTTT. It codes for CASSWGGGGSGNTIYF.